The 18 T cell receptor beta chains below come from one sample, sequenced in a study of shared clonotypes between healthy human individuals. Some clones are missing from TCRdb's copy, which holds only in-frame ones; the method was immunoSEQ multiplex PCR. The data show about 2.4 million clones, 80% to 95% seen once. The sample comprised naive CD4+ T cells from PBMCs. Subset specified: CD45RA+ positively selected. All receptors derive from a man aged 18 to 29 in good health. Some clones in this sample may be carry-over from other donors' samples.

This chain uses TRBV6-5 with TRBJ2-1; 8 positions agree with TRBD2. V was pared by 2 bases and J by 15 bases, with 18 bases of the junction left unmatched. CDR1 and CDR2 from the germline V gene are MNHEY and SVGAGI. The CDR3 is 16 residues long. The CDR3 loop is CASSYRGGGGLDRRFF. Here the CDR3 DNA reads TGTGCCAGCAGTTACCGGGGGGGTGGAGGGCTGGACCGACGGTTCTTC.

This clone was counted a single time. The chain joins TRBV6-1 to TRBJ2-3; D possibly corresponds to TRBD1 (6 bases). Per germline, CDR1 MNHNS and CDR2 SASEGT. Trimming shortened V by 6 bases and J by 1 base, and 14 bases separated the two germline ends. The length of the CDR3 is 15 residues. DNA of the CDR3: TGTGCCAGCAGCCCCAGGGGCTTGGGCACAGATACGCAGTATTTT. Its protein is CASSPRGLGTDTQYF.

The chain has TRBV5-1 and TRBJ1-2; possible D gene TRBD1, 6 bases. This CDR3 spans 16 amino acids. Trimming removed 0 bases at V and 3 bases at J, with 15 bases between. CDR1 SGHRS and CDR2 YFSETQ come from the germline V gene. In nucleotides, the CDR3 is TGCGCCAGCAGCTTGGCCCGGAGGGGGGTGGACTATGGCTACACCTTC. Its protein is CASSLARRGVDYGYTF. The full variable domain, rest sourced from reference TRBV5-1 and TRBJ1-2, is KAGVTQTPRYLIKTRGQQVTLSCSPISGHRSVSWYQQTPGQGLQFLFEYFSETQRNKGNFPGRFSGRQFSNSRSEMNVSTLELGDSALYLCASSLARRGVDYGYTFGSGTRLTVV.

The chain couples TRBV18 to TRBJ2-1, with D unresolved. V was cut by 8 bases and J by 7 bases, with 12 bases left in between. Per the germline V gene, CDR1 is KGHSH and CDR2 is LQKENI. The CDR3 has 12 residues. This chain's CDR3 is CASTSAGNEQFF. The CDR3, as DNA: TGTGCCAGCACCTCAGCCGGGAATGAGCAGTTCTTC.

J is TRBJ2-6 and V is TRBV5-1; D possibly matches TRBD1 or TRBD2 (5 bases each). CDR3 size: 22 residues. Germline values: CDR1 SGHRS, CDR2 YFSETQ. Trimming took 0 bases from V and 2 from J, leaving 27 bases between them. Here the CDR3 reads CASSLDGTSGLRAFAGANVLTF. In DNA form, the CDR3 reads TGCGCCAGCAGCTTGGATGGGACGAGTGGTTTAAGGGCTTTTGCTGGGGCCAACGTCCTGACTTTC.

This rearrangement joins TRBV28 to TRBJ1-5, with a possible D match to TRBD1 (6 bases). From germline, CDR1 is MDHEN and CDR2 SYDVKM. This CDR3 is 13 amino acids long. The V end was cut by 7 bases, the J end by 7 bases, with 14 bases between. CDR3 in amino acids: CASKGGGTQPQHF. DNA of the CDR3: TGTGCCAGCAAGGGGGGGGGCACCCAGCCCCAGCATTTT.

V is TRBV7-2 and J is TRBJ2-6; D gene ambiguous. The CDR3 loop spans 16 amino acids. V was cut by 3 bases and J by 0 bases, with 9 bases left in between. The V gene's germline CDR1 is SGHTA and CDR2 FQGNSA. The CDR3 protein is CASSFRQVSGANVLTF. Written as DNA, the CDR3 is TGTGCCAGCAGCTTCAGACAAGTCTCTGGGGCCAACGTCCTGACTTTC.

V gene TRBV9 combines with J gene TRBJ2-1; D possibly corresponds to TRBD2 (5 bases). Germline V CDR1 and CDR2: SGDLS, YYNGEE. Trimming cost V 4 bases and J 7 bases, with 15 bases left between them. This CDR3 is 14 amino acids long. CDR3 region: CASSTQLVSNEQFF. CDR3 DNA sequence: TGTGCCAGCAGCACCCAACTAGTTTCGAATGAGCAGTTCTTC.

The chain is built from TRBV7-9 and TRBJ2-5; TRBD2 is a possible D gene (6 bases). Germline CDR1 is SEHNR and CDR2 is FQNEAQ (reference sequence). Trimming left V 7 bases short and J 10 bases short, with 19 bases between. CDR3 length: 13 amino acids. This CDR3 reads CASNRESNQDQYF. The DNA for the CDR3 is TGTGCCAGCAACCGGGAGAGTAACCAAGACCAGTACTTC.

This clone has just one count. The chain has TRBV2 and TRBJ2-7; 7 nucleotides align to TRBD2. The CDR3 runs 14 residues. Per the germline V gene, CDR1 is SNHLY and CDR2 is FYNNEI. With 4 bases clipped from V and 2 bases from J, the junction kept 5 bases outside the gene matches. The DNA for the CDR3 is TGTGCCAGCAGTGGGGGGGGTATTACCTACGAGCAGTACTTC. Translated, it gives CASSGGGITYEQYF.

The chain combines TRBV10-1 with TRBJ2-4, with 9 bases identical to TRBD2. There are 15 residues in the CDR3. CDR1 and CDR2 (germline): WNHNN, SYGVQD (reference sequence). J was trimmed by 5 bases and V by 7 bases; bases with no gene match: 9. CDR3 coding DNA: TGCGCCAGCATAGGGCGGGAGGGCCCTCAAAACATTCAGTACTTC. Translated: CASIGREGPQNIQYF.

The CDR3 DNA sequence: TGTGCCAGCAGCCCTGCCGGGACAGGTAGCAATCAGCCCCAGCATTTT. It codes for CASSPAGTGSNQPQHF. The chain couples TRBV28 to TRBJ1-5; 8 bases line up with TRBD1. CDR3 length equals 16 residues. Trimming took 6 bases from V and 0 from J; bases not matched to a gene: 7. The V gene's germline CDR1 is MDHEN and CDR2 SYDVKM.

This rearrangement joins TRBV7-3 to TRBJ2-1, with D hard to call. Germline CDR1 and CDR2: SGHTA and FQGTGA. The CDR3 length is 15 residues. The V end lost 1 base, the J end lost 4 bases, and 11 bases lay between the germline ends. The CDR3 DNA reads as TGTGCCAGCAGCTTAAGGGAAGACCCTTACAATGAGCAGTTCTTC. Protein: CASSLREDPYNEQFF.

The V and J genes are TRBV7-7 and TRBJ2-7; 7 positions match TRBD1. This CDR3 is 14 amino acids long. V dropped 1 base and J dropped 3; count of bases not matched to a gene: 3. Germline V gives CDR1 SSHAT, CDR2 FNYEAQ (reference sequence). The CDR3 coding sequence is TGTGCCAGCAGCTTAGATACAGGGGACTACGAGCAGTACTTC. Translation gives CASSLDTGDYEQYF.

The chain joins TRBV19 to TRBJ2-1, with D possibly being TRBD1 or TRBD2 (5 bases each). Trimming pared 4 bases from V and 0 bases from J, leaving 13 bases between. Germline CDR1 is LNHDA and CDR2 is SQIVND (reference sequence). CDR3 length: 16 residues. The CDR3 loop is CASSKGWGSSYNEQFF. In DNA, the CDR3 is TGTGCCAGTAGTAAAGGCTGGGGGAGCTCCTACAATGAGCAGTTCTTC.

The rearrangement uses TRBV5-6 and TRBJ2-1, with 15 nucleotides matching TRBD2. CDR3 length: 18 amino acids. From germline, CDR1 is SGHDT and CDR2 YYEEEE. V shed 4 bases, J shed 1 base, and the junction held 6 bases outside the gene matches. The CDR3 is CASSGGLAGGPSYNEQFF. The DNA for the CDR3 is TGTGCCAGCAGCGGAGGACTAGCGGGAGGGCCTTCCTACAATGAGCAGTTCTTC.

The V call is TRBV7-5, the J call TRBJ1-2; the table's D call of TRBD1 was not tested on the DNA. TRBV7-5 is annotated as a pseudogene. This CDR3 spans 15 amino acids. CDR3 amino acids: CARSPDAGMGYGYTF. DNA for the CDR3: TGTGCCAGAAGCCCGGACGCAGGGATGGGCTATGGCTACACCTTC.

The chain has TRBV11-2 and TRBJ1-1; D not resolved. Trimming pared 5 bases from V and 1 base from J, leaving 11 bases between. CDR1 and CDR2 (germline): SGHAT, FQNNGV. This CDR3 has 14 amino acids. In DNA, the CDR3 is TGTGCCAGCAGCGGCGGGCGGCAGAACACTGAAGCTTTCTTT. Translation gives CASSGGRQNTEAFF.